The clone carrying this T cell receptor (beta chain) was observed once. What it binds is not known. The CDR3 sequence is 15 residues long. Germline assignment: CDR1 SQVTM and CDR2 ANQGSEA. V dropped 2 bases and J dropped 6 bases, with 18 bases sitting between them. These data are taken from a study of human thymus T cells. Study outcomes and limitations: The authors found apparently biased V and J gene usage in thymic and blood repertoires. Unrelated individuals reportedly shared highly overlapping thymic TCR repertoires.

TCRdb keeps only in-frame clones here, not all; method: immunoSEQ multiplex PCR. The repertoire consists of tens of thousands of clones, with 85% to 95% occurring once and the leading ten covering around 0.037%. Resections that were taken during corrective heart surgery supplied the thymus tissue. Among the donors, all were healthy Finnish infants having corrective surgery for congenital heart defects. The source is a girl under three years old with a congenital heart defect but otherwise immunologically healthy. The material sequenced was thymus tissue. The chain links TRBV29-1 to TRBJ2-3; perhaps TRBD2 as D (6 bases). CDR3 sequence: CSVERARRGADTQYF. Here the CDR3 DNA reads TGCAGCGTTGAAAGGGCTCGGAGGGGCGCGGATACGCAGTATTTT.